The next 6 T cell receptor beta chains were all read from a single sample in a study of vaccination and CD4 T cells after COVID-19. Treatment here: roughly 10-day PBMC culture with coronavirus spike peptide pools or control peptides (ViraFEST assay). No cognate antigen is known for these TCRs. Sequenced with the Oncomine TCR Beta short-read assay was DNA taken from cultured CD4+ T cells. Via MiXCR, TCRdb re-called the PCR reads, giving one row per CDR3 protein. The sample lists about 4,200 distinct CDR3 sequences, over 25% occurring once. Sequenced sample: CD4+ T cells from blood, cultured in vitro. These TCRs come from a human donor who had recovered from COVID-19.

This clonotype has just a few counts. CDR3 in amino acids: CASSNAATNTGELFF. Written as DNA, the CDR3 is TGTGCCAGTAGTAATGCGGCCACGAACACCGGGGAGCTGTTTTTT. This sequence joins TRBV19 and TRBJ2-2; D gene uncertain. With 4 bases removed from V and 0 bases from J, the gap between germline ends came to 9 bases. From germline, CDR1 is LNHDA and CDR2 SQIVND (reference sequence). The CDR3 totals 15 residues. The whole variable domain, remainder taken from reference TRBV19 and TRBJ2-2, is DGGITQSPKYLFRKEGQNVTLSCEQNLNHDAMYWYRQDPGQGLRLIYYSQIVNDFQKGDIAEGYSVSREKKESFPLTVTSAQKNPTAFYLCASSNAATNTGELFFGEGSRLTVL.

This clonotype showed up just a few times. J is TRBJ1-6 and V is TRBV5-8, with 10 bases matching TRBD1. The CDR3 loop spans 16 amino acids. Germline V gives CDR1 SGHTS, CDR2 YDEGEE. V lost 4 bases, J lost 7 bases, and 8 bases stayed unmatched. The CDR3 DNA reads TGTGCCAGCAGCCGGGACAGGGGAGGGGTCAATTCACCCCTCCACTTT. This gives the protein CASSRDRGGVNSPLHF.

The rearrangement links TRBV4-2 to TRBJ1-5; TRBD1 is a possible D gene (5 bases). CDR3 length: 14 amino acids. The V gene lost 0 bases and the J gene lost 6 bases, with 9 bases spanning the gap. Germline CDR1 reads LGHNA; CDR2 reads YNFKEQ. CDR3 sequence (DNA): TGTGCCAGCAGCCAAGATGAAGGGACTCAGCCCCAGCATTTT. It codes for CASSQDEGTQPQHF.

This clonotype was picked up a small number of times. The gene calls are TRBV2 and TRBJ1-2; tentatively, D is TRBD1 (5 bases). CDR1 and CDR2 (germline): SNHLY, FYNNEI. Trimming removed 6 bases at V and 6 bases at J, with 17 bases between. This CDR3 has 14 residues. CDR3 sequence (DNA): TGTGCCAGCAGCTCGGGACCGCTAGTTGATGGCTACACCTTC. Its translation: CASSSGPLVDGYTF.

This clonotype was seen a few times. The rearrangement joins TRBV7-9 to TRBJ2-1; D not certain. The CDR3 covers 12 residues. The germline V and J ends were trimmed by 2 bases and 12 bases, with 11 bases remaining between them. The V gene's germline CDR1 is SEHNR and CDR2 FQNEAQ (reference sequence). CDR3 coding DNA: TGTGCCAGCAGCTTACAAAGGATGGGGCAGTTCTTC. Protein product: CASSLQRMGQFF.

The chain links TRBV4-2 to TRBJ1-2; D remains unclear. Looked up from germline, CDR1 is LGHNA and CDR2 is YNFKEQ. This CDR3 contains 16 residues. V lost 4 bases and J lost 0, with 15 bases in between. The DNA of the CDR3 is TGTGCCAGCAGCCCCGCGATTGGAGGTACTAACTATGGCTACACCTTC. Translation: CASSPAIGGTNYGYTF.